This T cell receptor beta chain was retrieved from a study of identical twins. General study points: Researchers caution that invariant MAIT and iNKT cells could partly confound zero-insertion analyses.

A universal primer site was added by template switching, and unique molecular identifiers were carried by the cDNA. TCRdb re-derived calls from the 5' RACE reads in MiXCR, one entry per CDR3 protein. Among about 470,000 distinct CDR3 sequences listed, around 24% were seen once. Worth noting for this clonotype: Its antigen is not identified. At one boundary the junction diverges from the germline segment, which might be a read error.

CDR3 length equals 17 residues. Germline V CDR1 and CDR2: DFQATT, SNEGSKA (reference sequence). This sample also appeared in a second study, on T cells expressing NK-cell markers. That study reports: Investigators obtained TCR beta repertoires from sorted CD3+CD56+NKG2C+, CD3+CD56+NKG2C- and CD3+CD56-NKG2C+ T cells. Dominance of the CD3+CD56-NKG2C+ fraction by these clonotypes also held in a few donors.

The sequenced sample consisted of CD4+ T cells sorted from blood. The TCR was taken from a woman aged 18-29 years in good health. This chain uses TRBV20-1 with TRBJ1-5; D not resolved. The CDR3 here is CSARDREGVYSNQPQHF. CDR3 nucleotides: TGCAGCGCTAGAGATCGGGAGGGCGTATATAGCAATCAGCCCCAGCATTTT.